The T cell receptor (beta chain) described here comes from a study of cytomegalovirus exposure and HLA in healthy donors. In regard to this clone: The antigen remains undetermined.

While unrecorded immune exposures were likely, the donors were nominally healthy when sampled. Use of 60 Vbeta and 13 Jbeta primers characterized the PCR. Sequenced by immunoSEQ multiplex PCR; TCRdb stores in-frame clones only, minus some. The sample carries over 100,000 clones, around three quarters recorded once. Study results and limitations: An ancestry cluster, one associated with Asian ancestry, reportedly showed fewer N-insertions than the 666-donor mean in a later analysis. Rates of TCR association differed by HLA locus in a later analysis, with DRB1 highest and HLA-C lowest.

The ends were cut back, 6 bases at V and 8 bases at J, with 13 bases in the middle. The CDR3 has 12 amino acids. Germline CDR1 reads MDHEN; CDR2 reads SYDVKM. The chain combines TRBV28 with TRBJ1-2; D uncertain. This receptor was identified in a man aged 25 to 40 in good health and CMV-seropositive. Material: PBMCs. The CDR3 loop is CASRLPERGYTF. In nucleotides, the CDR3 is TGTGCCAGCAGGTTGCCTGAGAGGGGCTACACCTTC.